This T cell receptor (beta chain) was captured in a study of blood T cells in healthy people across ages (dated by TCRdb to about 2015). Context from the whole study: In model experiments, template switching captured about one uniquely barcoded TCR beta cDNA molecule for every two T cells. Age-related changes in TCR beta repertoire diversity were measured in the study by deep sequencing normalized with unique cDNA molecular identifiers. The donors were divided into four age groups: young (average about 16 years), middle-aged (approximately 39), aged (62) and long-lived (82). To avoid experimental bias, donors of different ages were randomly spread across the sequencing lanes. For two donors (one aged 18 to 30 and one aged 80 or older), the study analyzed two additional independent replicas of 1 million unique cDNA reads from the same blood draw. The investigation overall reported the following: A strong correlation was found between observed TCR beta diversity and the percentage of naive T cells measured by flow cytometry. Observed TCR beta diversity per million T cells fell roughly linearly with age, and a significant reduction was already apparent by age around 40. Bulk unsorted PBMC profiling prevented conclusive comparison of naive and antigen-experienced compartments. Because the CMV infection status of the donors was unknown, age-related changes in expanded clonotypes may potentially have been confounded. Estimates of total diversity based on one million sequenced T cells were considered lower bounds and underestimates. Compared with the aged group, the long-lived group had more naive CD4+ T cells, fewer expanded clones and increased TCR diversity, suggesting age selection.

This clonotype was seen more than once but under ten times. Its recognized antigen is unknown. No quality values exist for individual bases; no much larger clone is one base distant. The method behind the library was 5' RACE. The second PCR ran for about 7 to 11 cycles and used a J-beta primer mix along with a sample-barcoded 5' primer. A template-switch 5' adaptor carrying 12 random nucleotides introduced a unique molecular identifier onto each TCR beta cDNA molecule. At least 2.5 million CDR3-containing paired-end reads were obtained from each sample. All of the RNA was converted into first-strand cDNA using the Mint cDNA synthesis kit, with a TRBC-specific oligonucleotide serving as the primer. After uracil-DNA glycosylase treatment, a first 18-cycle PCR used universal primers M1SS and BC2_uni_R on all cDNA. In the original analysis: Each sample was normalized by randomly selecting 1 million high-quality reads, each carrying a distinct molecular identifier. Instead of being binned into consensus sequences, reads that shared molecular identifiers were thrown out. MiTCR, set to a Q25 quality threshold and the strictest error-elimination algorithm, was used for CDR3 identification, clonotype clustering and error correction. A nonparametric unseen species model with Euler transformation was used to estimate lower-bound total TCR beta diversity. The raw public reads went through TCRdb reprocessing: fastp at Q25, MiXCR clone calling, in-frame beta chains kept. Every distinct CDR3 protein forms one entry, paired with its most common genes and DNA. TCRdb, not the original authors, processed these V and J calls. The sample data list 1,800,000 or so distinct CDR3 sequences, and more than 35% of these were observed just once. 23% of the sample is held by the ten biggest clonotypes.

In the germline V gene, CDR1 corresponds to MDHEN and CDR2 to SYDVKM. The CDR3 measures 13 amino acids from cysteine to phenylalanine. Solely the CDR3 DNA is kept, with 39 bases framed from the first base. V sheds 7 bases and J sheds 12 bases, leaving 16 bases between their ends. The approximately 40 donors, aged 6 to 90 years, were systemically healthy Caucasian individuals from Russia. Each donor gave around 9 milliliters of peripheral blood, collected into EDTA-treated Vacutainer tubes. Ficoll-Paque density-gradient centrifugation was used to isolate PBMCs, with at least 6 million per sample. Trizol reagent was used to extract total RNA from PBMCs, with at least 5.5 micrograms per sample. The percentages of naive CD45RAhigh/CD27high T cells were determined by flow cytometry on a PBMC aliquot from every donor.

Input material: blood. This TCR was sampled from a human donor in good health. The rearrangement combines TRBV28 with TRBJ2-6, with a weak D call of TRBD1 (6 bases match). The CDR3 region has the sequence CASTSGVPPVLTF. The DNA sequence is given as TGTGCCAGCACCTCAGGGGTCCCTCCCGTCCTGACTTTC.